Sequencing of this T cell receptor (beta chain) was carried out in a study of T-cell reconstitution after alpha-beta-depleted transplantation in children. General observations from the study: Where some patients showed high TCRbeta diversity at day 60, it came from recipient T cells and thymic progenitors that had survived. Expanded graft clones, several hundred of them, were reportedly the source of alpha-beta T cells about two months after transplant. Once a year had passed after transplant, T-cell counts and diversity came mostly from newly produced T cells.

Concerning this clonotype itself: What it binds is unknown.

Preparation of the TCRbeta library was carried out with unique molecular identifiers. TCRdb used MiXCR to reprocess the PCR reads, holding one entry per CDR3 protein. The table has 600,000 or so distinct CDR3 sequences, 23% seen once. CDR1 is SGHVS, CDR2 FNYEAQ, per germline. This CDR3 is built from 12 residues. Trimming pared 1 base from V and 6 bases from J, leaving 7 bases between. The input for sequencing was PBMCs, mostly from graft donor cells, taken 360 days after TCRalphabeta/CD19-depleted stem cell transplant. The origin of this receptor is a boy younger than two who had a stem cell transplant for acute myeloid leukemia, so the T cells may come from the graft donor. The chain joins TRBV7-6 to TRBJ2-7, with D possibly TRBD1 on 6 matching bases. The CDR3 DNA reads TGTGCCAGCAGCTTAGACAGGGTCGAGCAGTACTTC. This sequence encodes CASSLDRVEQYF.